The 20 T cell receptor beta chains presented below share a single source sample, sequenced in a study of read filtering for tumor transcriptome and immune sequencing. This library used roughly 400 ng RNA and molecular barcoded adaptors spanning alpha/delta and beta/gamma chains. TCRdb independently ran MiXCR on the reads; one entry per CDR3 protein. The table shows about 57,000 distinct CDR3 sequences, with around a fifth occurring only once. The sample consisted of a population of CD138-negative cells sorted from bone marrow. The receptors stem from a donor aged 40 or over with multiple myeloma.

This clonotype was found many times. The rearrangement joins TRBV2 to TRBJ1-1; no reliable D call. Trimming removed 8 bases at V and 1 base at J, with 8 bases between. The CDR3 length is 12 residues. Germline V lookup: CDR1 SNHLY, CDR2 FYNNEI. The CDR3 sequence: CASDTTNTEAFF. The CDR3, as DNA: TGTGCCAGCGACACCACGAACACTGAAGCTTTCTTT.

This clonotype was recorded many times. The CDR3 DNA reads TGTGCCAGCAGTTTCGGGGCCAGGGGCACTGAAGCTTTCTTT. Encoded protein: CASSFGARGTEAFF. The V call is TRBV27, the J call TRBJ1-1; TRBD1 is a possible D gene (6 bases). This CDR3 has 14 residues. V lost 3 bases, J lost 4 bases, and 12 bases lay in between. The germline CDR1 and CDR2 sequences are MNHEY and SMNVEV (reference sequence).

The sample holds many counts of this clonotype. The rearrangement joins TRBV7-2 to TRBJ2-2, with TRBD2 matching 9 bases. The trim removed 2 bases at V and 4 bases at J, leaving 5 bases unmatched. The CDR3 totals 16 residues. The germline CDR1 and CDR2 sequences are SGHTA and FQGNSA. CDR3 region: CASSLKASGVTGELFF. Written as DNA, the CDR3 is TGTGCCAGCAGCTTAAAGGCTAGCGGGGTCACCGGGGAGCTGTTTTTT.

A note on this clonotype: This may stem from a read error, because a much larger clone lies one nucleotide away. This CDR3 fails to terminate in the conserved phenylalanine or tryptophan, so it likely reflects a read error. The chain couples TRBV2 to TRBJ2-1; D unclear. V lost 3 bases to trimming and J lost 6 bases, with 12 bases between them. Germline-derived CDR1 and CDR2 are SNHLY and FYNNEI. The CDR3 extends over 14 amino acids. CDR3 amino acids: CASSETRSSNEQFL. CDR3 nucleotides: TGTGCCAGCAGTGAGACCCGCTCGTCCAATGAGCAGTTCCTC.

Concerning this clonotype itself: Possible read error: a much larger clone is one base away. This chain connects TRBV3-1 to TRBJ2-2; D ambiguous. Germline loops: CDR1 LGHDT, CDR2 YNNKEL (reference sequence). This CDR3 has 17 residues. V was trimmed by 2 bases and J by 6 bases, leaving 19 bases between them. DNA of the CDR3: TGTGCCAGCAGCCAACAAGAGATCCGGTTTGTAGCCGGGGAGCTGTTTTTT. This encodes CASSQQEIRFVAGELFF.

As regards this clonotype: As the CDR3 is not closed by the conserved phenylalanine or tryptophan, this likely results from a read error. The V gene is TRBV7-7, the J gene TRBJ2-3; the D gene is possibly TRBD2 (6 bases). The CDR3 runs to 14 residues. CDR1 SSHAT and CDR2 FNYEAQ come from the germline V gene (reference sequence). The CDR3: CASSLGGAGDTQYI. The CDR3, as DNA: TGTGCTAGCAGCTTAGGCGGGGCCGGAGATACGCAGTATATT.

A few counts support this clonotype. The chain links TRBV6-6 to TRBJ2-7; D uncertain. V lost 5 bases, J lost 6 bases, and 8 bases lay in between. Germline V gene data show CDR1 as MNHNY and CDR2 as SVGAGI (reference sequence). This CDR3 region has 11 residues. CDR3 sequence reads: CASSPQREQYF. The CDR3 DNA sequence: TGTGCCAGCAGTCCCCAACGCGAGCAGTACTTC.

Regarding this clonotype: This may be a read error: a much more frequent sequence differs by one nucleotide. The chain recombines TRBV7-2 with TRBJ2-3, with 10 bases matching TRBD2. Trimming at V came to 7 bases and at J to 7 bases, leaving 11 bases not matched to a gene. From germline, CDR1 is SGHTA and CDR2 FQGNSA. The CDR3 consists of 15 residues. The CDR3 here is CASTSPSGSVNTQYF. The CDR3 DNA is TGTGCCAGCACGTCGCCTAGCGGGAGCGTTAATACGCAGTATTTT.

This clonotype was recorded at least ten times. The chain joins TRBV7-9 to TRBJ1-2, with D hard to call. The CDR3 sequence is 13 residues long. The germline gives CDR1 SEHNR, CDR2 FQNEAQ (reference sequence). V lost 6 bases, J lost 4 bases, and 12 bases lay in between. CDR3 sequence reads: CASSPPGGYGYTF. CDR3 coding DNA: TGTGCCAGCAGTCCCCCCGGAGGCTATGGCTACACCTTC.

In this sample, this clonotype turned up many times. This sequence joins TRBV4-1 and TRBJ2-1; 7 bases map to TRBD1. Per germline, CDR1 MGHRA and CDR2 YSYEKL. The CDR3 runs 15 residues. The V gene end was trimmed by 0 bases and the J gene end by 8 bases; junction bases not matched to a gene: 7. CDR3 loop: CASSQEQGGQDEQFF. CDR3 bases: TGCGCCAGCAGCCAAGAACAAGGCGGACAGGATGAGCAGTTCTTC.

The CDR3 loop is CASSFGRGNYGYTF. CDR3 DNA sequence: TGTGCCAGCAGCTTCGGACGTGGGAACTATGGCTACACCTTC. V usage is TRBV7-2 and J usage is TRBJ1-2, with D unclear. The V end was cut by 3 bases, the J end by 2 bases, with 10 bases between. The CDR3 runs 14 residues. Germline V gene data show CDR1 as SGHTA and CDR2 as FQGNSA.

In regard to this clonotype: A much larger clone lies one base from this, so it may be a read error. No conserved phenylalanine or tryptophan is present at the end of the CDR3, so a read error is the likely explanation. The V and J genes are TRBV6-5 and TRBJ2-1; D is ambiguous. Trimming removed 6 bases at V and 8 bases at J, with 11 bases between. The CDR3 extends over 12 amino acids. The germline gives CDR1 MNHEY, CDR2 SVGAGI. The CDR3 loop is CASRRVGDEQFY. DNA for the CDR3: TGTGCCAGCAGGAGAGTGGGCGATGAGCAGTTCTAC.

In regard to this clonotype: This may arise from a read error, as a much more abundant clone is one base away. J is TRBJ1-1 and V is TRBV5-1; D not certain. The germline gives CDR1 SGHRS, CDR2 YFSETQ. The V end lost 6 bases, the J end lost 4 bases, and 22 bases lay between the germline ends. The CDR3 is made up of 16 amino acids. The chain's CDR3 is CASKVRGMEMSTEAFF. CDR3 bases: TGCGCCAGCAAGGTTCGGGGTATGGAGATGAGCACTGAAGCTTTCTTT.

This clonotype is medium-sized. This chain's CDR3 is CASSFLGEQFF. As DNA, the CDR3 is TGTGCCAGCAGCTTCTTAGGGGAGCAGTTCTTC. J is TRBJ2-1 and V is TRBV7-9; D is uncertain. The germline V and J ends were trimmed by 3 bases and 10 bases, with 7 bases remaining between them. The CDR3 consists of 11 residues. The V gene's germline CDR1 is SEHNR and CDR2 FQNEAQ (reference sequence).

The table lists this clonotype with many counts. The V call is TRBV4-1, the J call TRBJ2-3; D unclear. The CDR3 contains 16 residues. From germline, CDR1 is MGHRA and CDR2 YSYEKL. Trimming left V 1 base short and J 3 bases short, with 14 bases between. The CDR3 DNA is TGCGCCAGCAGCCAAGTTGATATGGGGTTTACAGATACGCAGTATTTT. It translates to CASSQVDMGFTDTQYF.

As regards this clonotype: At one end, the junction sequence differs from germline, possibly due to a read error. V and J are TRBV5-1 and TRBJ2-1; D not certain. Germline CDR1 and CDR2: SGHRS and YFSETQ. CDR3 length: 14 amino acids. The CDR3 DNA is TGCGCCAACAGCTTTAATATTGAGAACAATGAGCAGTTCTTC. Translating gives CANSFNIENNEQFF.

This clonotype qualifies as medium-sized. This chain uses TRBV7-3 with TRBJ2-1; 10 nucleotides agree with TRBD2. The germline V gene encodes CDR1 SGHTA and CDR2 FQGTGA. The CDR3 totals 15 residues. Trimming cost V 0 bases and J 10 bases; bases outside gene matches: 6. The CDR3 spells CASSLTGLAGGEQFF. In nucleotides, the CDR3 is TGTGCCAGCAGCTTAACGGGGTTAGCGGGAGGCGAGCAGTTCTTC.

This clonotype occurred a few times. The V call is TRBV6-1, the J call TRBJ1-5; D uncertain. From germline, CDR1 is MNHNS and CDR2 SASEGT. The CDR3 is 15 amino acids. Deletions cut 0 bases from V and 0 bases from J, with 6 bases between. CDR3 sequence (DNA): TGTGCCAGCAGTGAAGCAGGTTATAGCAATCAGCCCCAGCATTTT. Translation: CASSEAGYSNQPQHF.

This clonotype was detected ten times or more. The V gene is TRBV5-1, the J gene TRBJ1-1; possibly TRBD1 for D (5 bases). Trimming pared 0 bases from V and 3 bases from J, leaving 15 bases between. The CDR3 is 16 amino acids. Per the germline V gene, CDR1 is SGHRS and CDR2 is YFSETQ. Here the CDR3 reads CASSLGWGSGDTEAFF. The CDR3 DNA is TGCGCCAGCAGCTTGGGCTGGGGGAGCGGCGACACTGAAGCTTTCTTT.

This clonotype has a handful of counts. The chain joins TRBV5-1 to TRBJ2-5, with unresolved D. V was pared by 0 bases and J by 5 bases, with 11 bases between. The CDR3 loop spans 14 amino acids. Germline CDR1 reads SGHRS; CDR2 reads YFSETQ. CDR3 nucleotide sequence: TGCGCCAGCAGCTTGGGCGGTCTTGGGGAGACCCAGTACTTC. It is translated as CASSLGGLGETQYF.